These 14 T cell receptor beta chains came from one sample sequenced in a study of cytomegalovirus exposure and HLA in healthy donors. 60 Vbeta and 13 Jbeta primers were used in PCR. Libraries were prepared by immunoSEQ multiplex PCR; TCRdb keeps only in-frame clonotypes and omits some of them. The sample has about 230,000 clones, over 65% seen once. Sequencing was performed on PBMCs. These receptors were collected from a human donor in good health.

V and J are TRBV15 and TRBJ1-3; TRBD1 aligns across 9 bases. Trimming cost V 3 bases and J 4 bases; bases outside gene matches: 1. Germline lookup yields CDR1 LNHNV and CDR2 YYDKDF (reference sequence). This CDR3 is 14 amino acids long. CDR3 amino acids: CATSSGTGGNTIYF. CDR3 in DNA: TGTGCCACCAGCAGCGGGACAGGGGGAAACACCATATATTTT.

The chain employs TRBV29-1 and TRBJ2-7; D possibly corresponds to TRBD1 (5 bases). CDR3 length equals 15 residues. Trimming stripped 4 bases from V and 3 bases from J, with 19 bases between. The germline gives CDR1 SQVTM, CDR2 ANQGSEA. The CDR3 coding sequence is TGCAGCGTTGGGGTGGGGCTAACGTGGGGCTACGAGCAGTACTTC. This gives the protein CSVGVGLTWGYEQYF.

The chain is built from TRBV7-9 and TRBJ1-4, with 7 bases aligning to TRBD1. The CDR3 spans 15 residues. Germline lookup yields CDR1 SEHNR and CDR2 FQNEAQ (reference sequence). The J segment lost 7 bases and the V segment lost 4 bases, leaving 9 bases of the junction unmatched. CDR3 coding DNA: TGTGCCAGCAGCTCCACACGGACAGGTTTTGAAAAACTGTTTTTT. This codes for CASSSTRTGFEKLFF. Filled out from reference TRBV7-9 and TRBJ1-4, the complete variable domain reads DTGVSQNPRHKITKRGQNVTFRCDPISEHNRLYWYRQTLGQGPEFLTYFQNEAQLEKSRLLSDRFSAERPKGSFSTLEIQRTEQGDSAMYLCASSSTRTGFEKLFFGSGTQLSVL.

This rearrangement joins TRBV29-1 to TRBJ2-7, with TRBD2 matching over 9 bases. V shed 5 bases, J shed 1 base, and the junction held 3 bases outside the gene matches. CDR1 is SQVTM and CDR2 is ANQGSEA in the germline V gene. CDR3 length: 13 amino acids. As DNA, the CDR3 is TGCAGCGTTAGAGCGGGAGGATCCTACGAGCAGTACTTC. Translated, it gives CSVRAGGSYEQYF.

CDR3 in DNA: TGTGCCAGCAGTTCGCTACCCTTGACAGGACTTAATGAAAAACTGTTTTTT. It translates to CASSSLPLTGLNEKLFF. The rearrangement joins TRBV28 to TRBJ1-4; possible D gene TRBD1, 6 bases. Trimming stripped 4 bases from V and 4 bases from J, with 19 bases between. CDR1 MDHEN and CDR2 SYDVKM come from the germline V gene. The CDR3 runs 17 residues.

This clone showed up just once. The V gene is TRBV30, the J gene TRBJ2-7; TRBD1 is a possible D gene (6 bases). Trimming took off 4 bases at V and 3 bases at J, with 16 bases between the two ends. Germline-derived CDR1 and CDR2 are GTSNPN and SVGIG (reference sequence). The CDR3 is 14 residues long. CDR3 bases: TGTGCCTGGACCTGGAACCCAGGGGACTACGAGCAGTACTTC. It codes for CAWTWNPGDYEQYF.

This sequence joins TRBV5-1 and TRBJ2-7; 10 positions match TRBD2. The CDR3 length is 17 residues. Germline V gene sequence: CDR1 SGHRS, CDR2 YFSETQ. V lost 3 bases to trimming and J lost 6 bases; unmatched junction nucleotides: 15. The chain's CDR3 is CASSSLEAGGPEREQYF. CDR3 in DNA: TGCGCCAGCAGCTCCCTAGAAGCGGGAGGGCCGGAGCGCGAGCAGTACTTC.

This chain uses TRBV5-1 with TRBJ1-2; no definite D call. Trimming cost V 4 bases and J 1 base, with 11 bases left between them. This CDR3 has 14 residues. Germline values: CDR1 SGHRS, CDR2 YFSETQ. The CDR3 DNA is TGCGCCAGCAGCCCCAAGACGGGTAACTATGGCTACACCTTC. It is translated as CASSPKTGNYGYTF.

The V gene is TRBV25-1, the J gene TRBJ1-1; possible D gene TRBD1, 6 bases. The CDR3 is 15 amino acids. V lost 2 bases and J 5 bases, leaving 15 bases between the germline ends. Germline V CDR1 and CDR2: MGHDK, SYGVNS. CDR3 sequence reads: CASSEMGHGNTEAFF. CDR3 DNA: TGTGCCAGCAGTGAAATGGGACATGGGAATACTGAAGCTTTCTTT.

The chain employs TRBV28 and TRBJ1-2; D is perhaps TRBD1 (5 bases). The CDR3 extends over 15 amino acids. CDR1 and CDR2 (germline): MDHEN, SYDVKM. Trimming removed 10 bases at V and 0 bases at J, with 18 bases between. The chain's CDR3 is CATYTPGYANYGYTF. In DNA, the CDR3 is TGTGCCACCTATACCCCAGGGTATGCTAACTATGGCTACACCTTC.

Concerning this clone itself: At one end, the junction sequence differs from germline, possibly due to a read error. The gene calls are TRBV5-1 and TRBJ1-3; perhaps TRBD1 as D (5 bases). The CDR3 runs 14 residues. Per the germline V gene, CDR1 is SGHRS and CDR2 is YFSETQ. CDR3 sequence (DNA): TGCGCCAGCAGATTGGACACATCTGGAAACACCATATATTTT. It is translated as CASRLDTSGNTIYF.

The chain uses TRBV6-1 and TRBJ1-2; TRBD1 agrees at 10 bases. This CDR3 is 14 amino acids long. Germline CDR1 is MNHNS and CDR2 is SASEGT. V lost 5 bases to trimming and J lost 5 bases; unmatched junction nucleotides: 5. The CDR3 is CASSPGTGDYGYTF. The DNA of the CDR3 is TGTGCCAGCAGTCCCGGGACAGGGGATTATGGCTACACCTTC.

The V gene is TRBV11-3, the J gene TRBJ2-3, with 7 bases fitting TRBD2. V lost 5 bases to trimming and J lost 2 bases; unmatched junction nucleotides: 7. This CDR3 spans 15 amino acids. Germline CDR1 is SGHNT and CDR2 is YENEEA. Written as DNA, the CDR3 is TGTGCCAGCAGCACCGGACTAGGAGACACAGATACGCAGTATTTT. Its protein is CASSTGLGDTDTQYF.

The rearrangement joins TRBV2 to TRBJ1-5; D is possibly TRBD1 (5 bases). The V gene's germline CDR1 is SNHLY and CDR2 FYNNEI. CDR3 length: 14 amino acids. V lost 3 bases and J 3 bases, leaving 9 bases between the germline ends. CDR3 in amino acids: CASSEGPSNQPQHF. The CDR3 nucleotides are TGTGCCAGCAGTGAGGGGCCATCCAATCAGCCCCAGCATTTT.